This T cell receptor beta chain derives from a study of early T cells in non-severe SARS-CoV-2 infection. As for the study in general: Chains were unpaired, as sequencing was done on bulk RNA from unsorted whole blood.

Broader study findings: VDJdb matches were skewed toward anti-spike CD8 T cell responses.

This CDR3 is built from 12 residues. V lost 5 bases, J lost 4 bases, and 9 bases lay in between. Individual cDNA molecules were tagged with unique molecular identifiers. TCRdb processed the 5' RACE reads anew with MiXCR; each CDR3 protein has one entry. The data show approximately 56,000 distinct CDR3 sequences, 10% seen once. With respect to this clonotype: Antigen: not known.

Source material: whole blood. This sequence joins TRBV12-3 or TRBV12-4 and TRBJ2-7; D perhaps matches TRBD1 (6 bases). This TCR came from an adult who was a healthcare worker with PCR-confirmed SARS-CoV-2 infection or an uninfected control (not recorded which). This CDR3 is CASSRDTYEQYF. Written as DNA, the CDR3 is TGTGCCAGCAGTCGGGACACTTACGAGCAGTACTTC.